Presented here are 5 T cell receptor beta chains from one specimen sequenced in a study of blood T cell repertoires in COVID-19. TCRdb keeps only in-frame clones here, not all; method: immunoSEQ multiplex PCR. The sample includes about 260,000 clones, 75% to 90% seen only once; the top ten take under 2.5%. The sequenced sample was PBMCs or T cells enriched from blood (not recorded which). These receptors originate from a woman younger than 35 who had recovered from COVID-19.

V and J are TRBV19 and TRBJ1-5; D not certain. There are 15 residues in the CDR3. Trimming removed 6 bases from V and 3 bases from J, with 15 bases in between. Germline V lookup: CDR1 LNHDA, CDR2 SQIVND (reference sequence). The CDR3 DNA sequence: TGTGCCAGTAGACGCACGAGGGAATTCAATCAGCCCCAGCATTTT. Encoded protein: CASRRTREFNQPQHF.

Only one count was recorded for this clone. V gene TRBV5-5 combines with J gene TRBJ2-1; 10 bases are shared with TRBD2. The CDR3 extends over 17 amino acids. The V gene's germline CDR1 is SGHKS and CDR2 YYEKEE (reference sequence). The trim removed 2 bases at V and 3 bases at J, leaving 8 bases unmatched. The CDR3 region is CASSLGRTSGYYNEQFF. Written as DNA, the CDR3 is TGTGCCAGCAGCTTAGGGAGGACTAGCGGCTACTACAATGAGCAGTTCTTC.

This clone showed up just once. The rearrangement uses TRBV29-1 and TRBJ2-7; 7 bases agree with TRBD1. This CDR3 region has 12 residues. V lost 6 bases to trimming and J lost 8 bases; unmatched junction nucleotides: 10. The V gene's germline CDR1 is SQVTM and CDR2 ANQGSEA. This CDR3 reads CSVGTDPRKQYF. DNA of the CDR3: TGCAGCGTGGGGACAGATCCTAGGAAGCAGTACTTC.

This chain joins TRBV27 and TRBJ1-1; a weak D match, TRBD1 (6 bases). Germline CDR1 reads MNHEY; CDR2 reads SMNVEV (reference sequence). Deletions cut 7 bases from V and 6 bases from J, with 18 bases between. The CDR3 consists of 14 residues. The CDR3 spells CASNFEPGHAEAFF. The CDR3 coding sequence is TGTGCCAGCAATTTCGAGCCGGGACACGCTGAAGCTTTCTTT.

The chain employs TRBV27 and TRBJ2-5; D gene unclear. The CDR3 spans 13 residues. Between the trimmed V and J ends, which lost 3 bases and 0 bases, there was a span of 5 bases. The V gene's germline CDR1 is MNHEY and CDR2 SMNVEV (reference sequence). CDR3 DNA: TGTGCCAGCAGTTTTATGTACCAAGAGACCCAGTACTTC. Residues: CASSFMYQETQYF.